The T cell receptor (beta chain) described here comes from a study of T cells in Graves' hyperthyroidism and ophthalmopathy. Overall study results and limits: The model anticipated ophthalmopathy a median about 7.1 months pre-onset.

Out of 8.5 to 10 ml of fresh peripheral blood came the PBMCs. There were TCR beta CDR3 regions amplified from RNA transcripts. The HTBI primer set was used in a first-round RT-PCR of the TCR CDR3. TCRdb ran MiXCR on the multiplex PCR reads and lists one entry per CDR3 protein. This table has roughly 840,000 distinct CDR3 sequences, roughly 37% appearing once. This clonotype was found many times. Its antigen is unidentified. The source is a man between 18 and 29 years old with Graves' hyperthyroidism. The source material was blood.

CDR3 sequence (DNA): TGTGCCAGCAGTGGGGAGAGGGGAACAGAGACCCAGTACTTC. The encoded protein is CASSGERGTETQYF. This chain uses TRBV25-1 with TRBJ2-5; D may match TRBD1 or TRBD2 (5 bases each). Trimming pared 4 bases from V and 4 bases from J, leaving 13 bases between. From germline, CDR1 is MGHDK and CDR2 SYGVNS. The CDR3 sequence is 14 residues long.